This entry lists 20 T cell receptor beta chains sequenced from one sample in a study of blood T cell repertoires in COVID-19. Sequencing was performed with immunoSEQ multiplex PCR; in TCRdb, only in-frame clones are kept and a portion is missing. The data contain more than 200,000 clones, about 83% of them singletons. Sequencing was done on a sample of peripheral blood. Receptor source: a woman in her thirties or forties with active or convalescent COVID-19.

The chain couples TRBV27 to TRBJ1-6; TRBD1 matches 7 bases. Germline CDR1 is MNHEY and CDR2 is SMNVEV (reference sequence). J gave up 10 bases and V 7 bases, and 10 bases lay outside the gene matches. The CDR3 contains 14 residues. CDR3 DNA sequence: TGTGCCAGCACCCGACAGGGTTCGTGGTCACCCCTCCACTTT. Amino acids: CASTRQGSWSPLHF.

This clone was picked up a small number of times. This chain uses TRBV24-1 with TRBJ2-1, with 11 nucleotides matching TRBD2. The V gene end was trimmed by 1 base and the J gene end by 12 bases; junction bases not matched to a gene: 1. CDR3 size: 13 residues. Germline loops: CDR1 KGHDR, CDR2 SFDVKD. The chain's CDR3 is CATSDFTSGRQFF. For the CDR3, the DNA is TGTGCCACCAGTGATTTTACTAGCGGGAGGCAGTTCTTC.

CDR3 region: CASSRWREGGETQYF. The CDR3 coding sequence is TGTGCCAGTAGTCGTTGGCGGGAGGGCGGCGAGACCCAGTACTTC. V usage is TRBV19 and J usage is TRBJ2-5, with 9 positions matching TRBD2. Germline CDR1 and CDR2: LNHDA and SQIVND (reference sequence). The CDR3 consists of 15 residues. V lost 5 bases, J lost 5 bases, and 9 bases stayed unmatched.

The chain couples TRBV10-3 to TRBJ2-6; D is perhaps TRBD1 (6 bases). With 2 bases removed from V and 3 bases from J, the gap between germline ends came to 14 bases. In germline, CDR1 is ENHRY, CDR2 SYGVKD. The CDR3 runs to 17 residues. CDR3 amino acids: CAISEVTGRHGANVLTF. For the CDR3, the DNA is TGTGCCATCAGTGAGGTAACAGGGCGGCATGGGGCCAACGTCCTGACTTTC.

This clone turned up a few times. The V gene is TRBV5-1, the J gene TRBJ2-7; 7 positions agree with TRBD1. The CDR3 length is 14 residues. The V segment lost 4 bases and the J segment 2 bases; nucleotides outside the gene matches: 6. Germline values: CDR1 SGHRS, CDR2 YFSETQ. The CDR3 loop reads CASSPRDRAYEQYF. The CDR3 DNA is TGCGCCAGCAGCCCTCGGGACAGAGCCTACGAGCAGTACTTC. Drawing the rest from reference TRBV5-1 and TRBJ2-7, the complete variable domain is KAGVTQTPRYLIKTRGQQVTLSCSPISGHRSVSWYQQTPGQGLQFLFEYFSETQRNKGNFPGRFSGRQFSNSRSEMNVSTLELGDSALYLCASSPRDRAYEQYFGPGTRLTVT.

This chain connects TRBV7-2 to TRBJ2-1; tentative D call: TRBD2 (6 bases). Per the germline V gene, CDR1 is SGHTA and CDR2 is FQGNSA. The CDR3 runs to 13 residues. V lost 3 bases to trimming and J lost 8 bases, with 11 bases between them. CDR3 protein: CASSFTWGDEQFF. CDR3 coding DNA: TGTGCCAGCAGCTTCACTTGGGGGGATGAGCAGTTCTTC.

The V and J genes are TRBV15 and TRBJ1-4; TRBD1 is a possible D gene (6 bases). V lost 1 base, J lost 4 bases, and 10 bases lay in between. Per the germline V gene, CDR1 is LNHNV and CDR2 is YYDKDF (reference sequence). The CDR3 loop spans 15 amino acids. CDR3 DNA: TGTGCCACCAGCAGAGTCGGGACAAGTAATGAAAAACTGTTTTTT. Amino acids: CATSRVGTSNEKLFF.

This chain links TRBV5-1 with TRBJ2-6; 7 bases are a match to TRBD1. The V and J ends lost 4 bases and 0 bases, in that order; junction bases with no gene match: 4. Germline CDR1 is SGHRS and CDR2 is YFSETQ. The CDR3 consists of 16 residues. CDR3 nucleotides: TGCGCCAGCAGCAGGGACAGCTCCTCTGGGGCCAACGTCCTGACTTTC. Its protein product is CASSRDSSSGANVLTF. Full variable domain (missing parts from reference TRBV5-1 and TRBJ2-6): KAGVTQTPRYLIKTRGQQVTLSCSPISGHRSVSWYQQTPGQGLQFLFEYFSETQRNKGNFPGRFSGRQFSNSRSEMNVSTLELGDSALYLCASSRDSSSGANVLTFGAGSRLTVL.

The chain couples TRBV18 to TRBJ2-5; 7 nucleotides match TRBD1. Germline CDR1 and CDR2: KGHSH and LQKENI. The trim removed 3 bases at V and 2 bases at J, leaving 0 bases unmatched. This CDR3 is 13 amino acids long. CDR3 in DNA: TGTGCCAGCTCACCGGGACAGCAAGAGACCCAGTACTTC. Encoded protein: CASSPGQQETQYF.

The CDR3 bases are TGTGCCAGCACGAGCAGGGGGCGGGAGACCCAGTACTTC. It specifies CASTSRGRETQYF. J is TRBJ2-5 and V is TRBV2; 8 bases align to TRBD1. Germline V gene sequence: CDR1 SNHLY, CDR2 FYNNEI. V gave up 7 bases and J gave up 5 bases; unmatched junction bases: 6. The CDR3 contains 13 residues.

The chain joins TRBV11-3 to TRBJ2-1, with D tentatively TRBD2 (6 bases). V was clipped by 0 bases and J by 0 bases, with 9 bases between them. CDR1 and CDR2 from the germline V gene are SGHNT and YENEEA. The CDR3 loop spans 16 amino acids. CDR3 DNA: TGTGCCAGCAGCTTAGACCGGGGGAGCTCCTACAATGAGCAGTTCTTC. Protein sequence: CASSLDRGSSYNEQFF.

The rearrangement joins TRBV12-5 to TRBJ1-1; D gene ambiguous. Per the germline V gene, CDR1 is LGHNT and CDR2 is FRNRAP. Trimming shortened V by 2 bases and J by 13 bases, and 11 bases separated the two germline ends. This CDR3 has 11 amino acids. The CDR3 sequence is CASGLSLSVFF. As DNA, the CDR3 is TGTGCTAGTGGTTTGTCCTTATCTGTTTTCTTT. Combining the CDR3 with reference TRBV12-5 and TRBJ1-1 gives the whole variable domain DARVTQTPRHKVTEMGQEVTMRCQPILGHNTVFWYRQTMMQGLELLAYFRNRAPLDDSGMPKDRFSAEMPDATLATLKIQPSEPRDSAVYFCASGLSLSVFFGQGTRLTVV.

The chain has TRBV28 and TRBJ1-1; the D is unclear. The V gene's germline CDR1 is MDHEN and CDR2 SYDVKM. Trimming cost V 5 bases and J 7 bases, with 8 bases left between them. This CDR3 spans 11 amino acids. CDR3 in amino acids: CASSLRHEAFF. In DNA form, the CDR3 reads TGTGCCAGCAGTCTAAGACATGAAGCTTTCTTT.

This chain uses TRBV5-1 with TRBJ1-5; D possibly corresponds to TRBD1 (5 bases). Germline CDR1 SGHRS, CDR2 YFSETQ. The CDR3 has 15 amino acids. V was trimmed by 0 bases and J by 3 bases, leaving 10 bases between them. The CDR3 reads CASSLDAGNNQPQHF. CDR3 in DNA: TGCGCCAGCAGCTTGGACGCAGGGAACAATCAGCCCCAGCATTTT.

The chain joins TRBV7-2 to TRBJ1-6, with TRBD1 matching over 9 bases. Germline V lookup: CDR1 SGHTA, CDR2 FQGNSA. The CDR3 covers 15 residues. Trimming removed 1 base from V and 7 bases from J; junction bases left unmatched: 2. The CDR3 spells CASSLVQGANSPLHF. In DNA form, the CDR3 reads TGTGCCAGCAGCTTAGTACAGGGGGCCAATTCACCCCTCCACTTT.

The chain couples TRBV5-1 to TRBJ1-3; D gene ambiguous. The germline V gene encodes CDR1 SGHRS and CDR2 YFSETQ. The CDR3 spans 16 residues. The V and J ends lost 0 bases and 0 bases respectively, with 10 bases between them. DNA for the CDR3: TGCGCCAGCAGCTTGGATGGGCAGACCTCTGGAAACACCATATATTTT. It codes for CASSLDGQTSGNTIYF.

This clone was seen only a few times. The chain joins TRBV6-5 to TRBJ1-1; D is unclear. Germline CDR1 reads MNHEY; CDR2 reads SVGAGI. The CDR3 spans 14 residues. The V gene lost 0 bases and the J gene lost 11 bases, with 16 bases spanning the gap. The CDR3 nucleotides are TGTGCCAGCAGTTACTCCGCCTCAGTCGTAAAGGCTTTCTTT. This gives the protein CASSYSASVVKAFF.

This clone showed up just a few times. The CDR3 protein is CASSLYGGGFSYEQYF. The CDR3 DNA reads as TGTGCCAGCAGTTTATACGGGGGGGGTTTTTCCTACGAGCAGTACTTC. The rearrangement links TRBV27 to TRBJ2-7, with TRBD2 matching over 8 bases. The CDR3 has 16 amino acids. Trimming at V came to 1 base and at J to 1 base, leaving 6 bases not matched to a gene. Germline V gives CDR1 MNHEY, CDR2 SMNVEV (reference sequence).

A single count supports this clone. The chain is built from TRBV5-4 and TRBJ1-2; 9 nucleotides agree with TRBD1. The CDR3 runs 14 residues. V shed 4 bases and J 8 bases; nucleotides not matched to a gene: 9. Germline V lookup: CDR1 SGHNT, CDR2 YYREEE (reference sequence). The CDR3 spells CASSAGTGREGYTF. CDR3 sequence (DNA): TGTGCCAGCAGCGCCGGGACAGGGCGAGAGGGCTACACCTTC.

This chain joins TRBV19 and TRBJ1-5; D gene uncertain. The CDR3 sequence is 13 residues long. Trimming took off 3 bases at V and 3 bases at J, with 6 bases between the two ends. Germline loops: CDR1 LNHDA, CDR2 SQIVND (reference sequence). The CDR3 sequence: CASSISNNQPQHF. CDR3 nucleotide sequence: TGTGCCAGTAGTATTTCTAACAATCAGCCCCAGCATTTT.